The 29 T cell receptor beta chains presented below share a single source sample, sequenced in a study of human T cells and chemical hapten exposure. MiXCR, applied by TCRdb to the RACE reads, yields one record per CDR3 protein. The table records under 90,000 distinct CDR3 sequences, about 8.7% of them present only once. The time point is: healthy volunteer bleed at 6 weeks. It was unfractionated whole blood from which total RNA was extracted. Sequenced input: whole blood. These receptors originate from a male donor in good health. Some clones in this sample may be carry-over from other donors' samples.

The chain uses TRBV5-4 and TRBJ1-1, with TRBD1 matching 7 bases. CDR3 length: 17 residues. The J segment lost 0 bases and the V segment lost 4 bases, leaving 12 bases of the junction unmatched. In germline, CDR1 is SGHNT, CDR2 YYREEE (reference sequence). Written as DNA, the CDR3 is TGTGCCAGCAGCATCAGGACAGGTACGAGAGTGAACACTGAAGCTTTCTTT. Residues: CASSIRTGTRVNTEAFF.

This clonotype was counted between two and nine times. V usage is TRBV12-3 or TRBV12-4 and J usage is TRBJ1-5, with 8 positions matching TRBD1. This CDR3 is 14 amino acids long. V gave up 3 bases and J gave up 4 bases; unmatched junction bases: 2. The CDR3 coding sequence is TGTGCCAGCAGTTTGAACAGGGGGAATCAGCCCCAGCATTTT. It yields the protein CASSLNRGNQPQHF.

This chain links TRBV20-1 with TRBJ1-1; D not resolved. The germline V gene encodes CDR1 DFQATT and CDR2 SNEGSKA (reference sequence). The CDR3 is 11 residues long. V was pared by 0 bases and J by 1 base, with 0 bases between. The chain's CDR3 is CSARENTEAFF. The CDR3 DNA is TGCAGTGCTAGAGAGAACACTGAAGCTTTCTTT.

The chain recombines TRBV29-1 with TRBJ2-2; no reliable D call. The CDR3 covers 11 residues. Deletions cut 5 bases from V and 5 bases from J, with 6 bases between. CDR1 SQVTM and CDR2 ANQGSEA come from the germline V gene. The CDR3 DNA reads as TGCAGCGTTCCGGATACCGGGGAGCTGTTTTTT. The encoded protein is CSVPDTGELFF.

This chain joins TRBV6-4 and TRBJ2-2; 7 bases match TRBD2. Germline V lookup: CDR1 MRHNA, CDR2 SNTAGT. V dropped 2 bases and J dropped 7; count of bases not matched to a gene: 4. CDR3 length equals 14 residues. The chain's CDR3 is CASSDGGDDGELFF. The CDR3 bases are TGTGCCAGCAGTGACGGGGGGGACGACGGGGAGCTGTTTTTT.

The table lists this clonotype with a few counts. V and J are TRBV11-2 and TRBJ2-1, with 9 bases identical to TRBD1. Looked up from germline, CDR1 is SGHAT and CDR2 is FQNNGV. The CDR3 extends over 18 amino acids. The V segment lost 6 bases and the J segment 6 bases; nucleotides outside the gene matches: 18. The CDR3 loop is CASRQALSADRGSNEQFF. The CDR3 coding sequence is TGTGCCAGCAGGCAGGCCCTATCCGCGGACAGGGGTAGCAATGAGCAGTTCTTC. Full variable domain (missing parts from reference TRBV11-2 and TRBJ2-1): EAGVAQSPRYKIIEKRQSVAFWCNPISGHATLYWYQQILGQGPKLLIQFQNNGVVDDSQLPKDRFSAERLKGVDSTLKIQPAKLEDSAVYLCASRQALSADRGSNEQFFGPGTRLTVL.

The rearrangement links TRBV19 to TRBJ2-7; weak D call: TRBD2 (5 bases). Germline V gene data show CDR1 as LNHDA and CDR2 as SQIVND (reference sequence). Trimming removed 3 bases at V and 5 bases at J, with 5 bases between. CDR3 length: 11 amino acids. In DNA, the CDR3 is TGTGCCAGTAGTATGCGGGACGAGCAGTACTTC. It translates to CASSMRDEQYF.

This rearrangement joins TRBV7-2 to TRBJ1-1, with D perhaps TRBD1 (6 bases). Trimming left V 2 bases short and J 0 bases short, with 13 bases between. CDR3 length: 16 residues. CDR1 is SGHTA and CDR2 is FQGNSA in the germline V gene. CDR3 sequence reads: CASSLTQGSVNTEAFF. CDR3 sequence (DNA): TGTGCCAGCAGCTTAACGCAGGGGAGCGTGAACACTGAAGCTTTCTTT.

This clonotype was observed at least ten times. In DNA, the CDR3 is TGCAGTGCTAGAGATTTAGGTAGCGGGGGGGAAACAGATACGCAGTATTTT. Its protein product is CSARDLGSGGETDTQYF. This rearrangement joins TRBV20-1 to TRBJ2-3; 11 bases fit TRBD2. The CDR3 has 17 residues. Losses at the gene ends were 0 bases for V and 3 bases for J; bases not matched to a gene: 8. The germline V gene encodes CDR1 DFQATT and CDR2 SNEGSKA (reference sequence).

This clonotype has only a few counts. The V call is TRBV14, the J call TRBJ1-3; D is undetermined. The CDR3 runs to 17 residues. The V end was cut by 2 bases, the J end by 5 bases, with 19 bases between. Germline CDR1 SGHDN, CDR2 FVKESK. The CDR3 is CASSQSGSSGRRNTIYF. Written as DNA, the CDR3 is TGTGCCAGCAGCCAATCCGGGTCCAGCGGTCGGAGAAACACCATATATTTT. The full variable domain, with the rest looked up from reference TRBV14 and TRBJ1-3, is EAGVTQFPSHSVIEKGQTVTLRCDPISGHDNLYWYRRVMGKEIKFLLHFVKESKQDESGMPNNRFLAERTGGTYSTLKVQPAELEDSGVYFCASSQSGSSGRRNTIYFGEGSWLTVV.

CDR3 loop: CASRGTGSYSNQPQHF. CDR3 DNA sequence: TGTGCCAGTAGAGGGACAGGCAGCTACTCAAATCAGCCCCAGCATTTT. This chain links TRBV19 with TRBJ1-5, with 8 bases matching TRBD1. The J segment lost 4 bases and the V segment lost 6 bases, leaving 11 bases of the junction unmatched. CDR3 size: 16 residues. Germline V gene data show CDR1 as LNHDA and CDR2 as SQIVND (reference sequence).

The J gene is TRBJ2-4, the V gene TRBV6-1, with a possible D match to TRBD2 (5 bases). V was cut by 1 base and J by 7 bases, with 8 bases left in between. The CDR3 spans 13 residues. From germline, CDR1 is MNHNS and CDR2 SASEGT. The DNA for the CDR3 is TGTGCCAGCAGTGAAGTCCCGGGGAACATTCAGTACTTC. Its protein product is CASSEVPGNIQYF.

The J gene is TRBJ2-7, the V gene TRBV20-1, with 8 bases identical to TRBD1. This CDR3 region has 15 residues. The ends lost 4 bases at V and 3 bases at J; junction bases unmatched: 11. Germline V gene data show CDR1 as DFQATT and CDR2 as SNEGSKA (reference sequence). The CDR3 DNA follows: TGCAGTGCTACCCAACCGGGACAGGAGTACTACGAGCAGTACTTC. It codes for CSATQPGQEYYEQYF.

This clonotype has at least ten counts. The chain couples TRBV18 to TRBJ2-7; the D gene is possibly TRBD1 (6 bases). CDR1 and CDR2 (germline): KGHSH, LQKENI. The CDR3 length is 17 residues. V shed 2 bases and J shed 2 bases, with 19 bases lying between them. CDR3 residues: CASSPMLVSDRAYEQYF. The CDR3 DNA follows: TGTGCCAGCTCACCAATGTTGGTCTCGGACAGAGCCTACGAGCAGTACTTC.

This clonotype was seen a few times. The rearrangement links TRBV10-3 to TRBJ2-5, with TRBD1 matching 10 bases. Trimming cost V 6 bases and J 4 bases; bases outside gene matches: 2. The CDR3 consists of 13 residues. CDR1 and CDR2 (germline): ENHRY, SYGVKD. This CDR3 reads CAISGQGGETQYF. CDR3 bases: TGTGCCATCAGCGGACAGGGGGGAGAGACCCAGTACTTC.

Only a few counts were recorded for this clonotype. The genes are TRBV2 and TRBJ2-7; TRBD2 aligns across 16 bases. The CDR3 has 15 residues. The J segment lost 6 bases and the V segment lost 11 bases, leaving 10 bases of the junction unmatched. CDR1 is SNHLY, CDR2 FYNNEI, per germline. The CDR3 sequence is CAGGTSGRATAEQYF. The CDR3 nucleotides are TGTGCCGGAGGGACTAGCGGGAGGGCCACCGCCGAGCAGTACTTC.

The V and J genes are TRBV7-2 and TRBJ2-7, with no clear D. CDR3 length: 17 amino acids. Germline-derived CDR1 and CDR2 are SGHTA and FQGNSA. V gave up 5 bases and J gave up 2 bases, with 22 bases separating them. CDR3 coding DNA: TGTGCCAGCAGCCCGTCCATGGTGGTAGGCAATGCCTACGAGCAGTACTTC. Translation gives CASSPSMVVGNAYEQYF.

The chain links TRBV27 to TRBJ1-3; possible D gene TRBD1, 6 bases. Germline lookup yields CDR1 MNHEY and CDR2 SMNVEV (reference sequence). The CDR3 consists of 15 residues. Trimming stripped 7 bases from V and 2 bases from J, with 15 bases between. DNA for the CDR3: TGTGCCAGCACCTTGGTGGGGGGCCCTGGAAACACCATATATTTT. Its protein is CASTLVGGPGNTIYF.

This clonotype came up a few times. The chain joins TRBV20-1 to TRBJ1-6; a weak D match, TRBD1 (5 bases). The length of the CDR3 is 13 residues. The germline CDR1 and CDR2 sequences are DFQATT and SNEGSKA (reference sequence). Trimming took 6 bases from V and 7 from J, leaving 13 bases between them. The CDR3 region is CSAGGTANSPLHF. The CDR3 region has the DNA TGCAGTGCGGGGGGGACTGCGAATTCACCCCTCCACTTT.

The rearrangement uses TRBV6-6 and TRBJ1-5; 9 nucleotides match TRBD1. Germline trimming cut 7 bases from V and 4 bases from J; bases unmatched to any gene: 8. CDR1 is MNHNY, CDR2 SVGAGI, per germline (reference sequence). The CDR3 covers 15 residues. The CDR3 DNA reads TGTGCCAGCAACCCACAGGGGGCGGCGAATCAGCCCCAGCATTTT. Protein sequence: CASNPQGAANQPQHF.

This clonotype was counted a few times. The chain employs TRBV28 and TRBJ1-1; possible D gene TRBD1, 5 bases. Germline-derived CDR1 and CDR2 are MDHEN and SYDVKM. V lost 4 bases and J lost 5, with 8 bases in between. The CDR3 loop spans 12 amino acids. The CDR3: CASSSGRTEAFF. For the CDR3, the DNA is TGTGCCAGCAGTTCAGGGAGGACTGAAGCTTTCTTT.

This clonotype was seen more than once but under ten times. V gene TRBV10-3 combines with J gene TRBJ2-1; D possibly corresponds to TRBD1 (5 bases). The CDR3 sequence is 16 residues long. CDR1 is ENHRY and CDR2 is SYGVKD in the germline V gene. The germline V and J ends were trimmed by 3 bases and 3 bases, with 15 bases remaining between them. The CDR3 DNA reads TGTGCCATCAGTGATACCAGGGAAGGAGTCTACAATGAGCAGTTCTTC. It is translated as CAISDTREGVYNEQFF.

This clonotype was detected a few times. The chain recombines TRBV3-1 with TRBJ2-4; a weak D match, TRBD2 (6 bases). Germline CDR1 and CDR2: LGHDT and YNNKEL (reference sequence). This CDR3 is 16 amino acids long. Trimming removed 3 bases from V and 6 bases from J, with 18 bases in between. The CDR3 spells CASSHGGSGHGNIQYF. DNA for the CDR3: TGTGCCAGCAGCCATGGGGGTAGCGGCCATGGAAACATTCAGTACTTC.

J is TRBJ2-5 and V is TRBV6-2 or TRBV6-3, with 9 bases that match TRBD1. The CDR3 consists of 16 residues. In germline, CDR1 is MNHEY, CDR2 SVGEGT. V trimming: 5 bases; J trimming: 3 bases; junction bases outside the gene matches: 10. CDR3 region: CASSKTYRGLEETQYF. In nucleotides, the CDR3 is TGTGCCAGCAGTAAGACATACAGGGGGCTCGAAGAGACCCAGTACTTC.

The chain carries TRBV29-1 and TRBJ2-5; D not certain. Germline V gene sequence: CDR1 SQVTM, CDR2 ANQGSEA. The CDR3 has 12 residues. With 3 bases removed from V and 5 bases from J, the gap between germline ends came to 10 bases. The CDR3 nucleotides are TGCAGCGTTGACCGGAATCACGAGACCCAGTACTTC. Translating gives CSVDRNHETQYF.

V and J are TRBV6-2 or TRBV6-3 and TRBJ2-6; 7 positions agree with TRBD1. The V gene's germline CDR1 is MNHEY and CDR2 SVGEGT. V dropped 2 bases and J dropped 0; count of bases not matched to a gene: 4. The CDR3 totals 17 residues. In DNA form, the CDR3 reads TGTGCCAGCAGTTACGCTCGACAGGGCTCTGGGGCCAACGTCCTGACTTTC. It translates to CASSYARQGSGANVLTF.

This clonotype has only a few counts. This chain connects TRBV11-3 to TRBJ2-1, with 8 bases fitting TRBD1. Germline values: CDR1 SGHNT, CDR2 YENEEA. J lost 4 bases, V lost 0 bases, and 5 bases had no gene match. This CDR3 contains 16 residues. The CDR3 sequence: CASSLDRDRSYNEQFF. Written as DNA, the CDR3 is TGTGCCAGCAGCTTAGACCGGGACAGGTCTTACAATGAGCAGTTCTTC.

This clonotype was detected only a few times. V usage is TRBV13 and J usage is TRBJ2-7; 8 bases match TRBD1. This CDR3 has 14 amino acids. The J segment lost 2 bases and the V segment lost 4 bases, leaving 4 bases of the junction unmatched. Germline V lookup: CDR1 PRHDT, CDR2 FYEKMQ (reference sequence). CDR3 in amino acids: CASSSDREPYEQYF. The CDR3 DNA reads TGTGCCAGCAGCTCGGACAGGGAGCCCTACGAGCAGTACTTC.

This clonotype was seen repeatedly, ten times or more. The chain's CDR3 is CASSYKPGLTNEKLFF. The CDR3, as DNA: TGTGCCAGCAGTTATAAGCCGGGACTGACTAATGAAAAACTGTTTTTT. The chain combines TRBV2 with TRBJ1-4; TRBD1 is a possible D gene (5 bases). Germline loops: CDR1 SNHLY, CDR2 FYNNEI. Trimming pared 5 bases from V and 2 bases from J, leaving 15 bases between. The CDR3 covers 16 residues. Full variable domain (missing parts from reference TRBV2 and TRBJ1-4): EPEVTQTPSHQVTQMGQEVILRCVPISNHLYFYWYRQILGQKVEFLVSFYNNEISEKSEIFDDQFSVERPDGSNFTLKIRSTKLEDSAMYFCASSYKPGLTNEKLFFGSGTQLSVL.